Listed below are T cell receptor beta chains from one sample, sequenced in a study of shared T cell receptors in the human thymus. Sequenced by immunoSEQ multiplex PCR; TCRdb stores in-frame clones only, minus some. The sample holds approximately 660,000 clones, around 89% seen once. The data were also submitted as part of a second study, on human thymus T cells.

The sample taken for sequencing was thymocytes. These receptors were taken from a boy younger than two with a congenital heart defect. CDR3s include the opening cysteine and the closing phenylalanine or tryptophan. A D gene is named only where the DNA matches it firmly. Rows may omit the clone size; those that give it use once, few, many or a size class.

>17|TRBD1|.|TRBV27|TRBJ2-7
CASRLRTGTNLSYEQYF
TGTGCCAGCAGGTTAAGGACAGGGACCAATCTATCCTACGAGCAGTACTTC
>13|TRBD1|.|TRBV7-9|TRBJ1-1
CASSFTGAGEAFF
TGTGCCAGCAGCTTTACAGGGGCGGGAGAAGCTTTCTTT
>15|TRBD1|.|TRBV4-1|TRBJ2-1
CASSQAGTGVNEQFF
TGCGCCAGCAGCCAAGCTGGGACAGGGGTAAATGAGCAGTTCTTC
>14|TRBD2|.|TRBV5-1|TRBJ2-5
CASSLAGGQETQYF
TGCGCCAGCAGCTTAGCGGGAGGGCAAGAGACCCAGTACTTC
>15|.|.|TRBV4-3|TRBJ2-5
CASSQDPGECETQYF
TGCGCCAGCAGCCAAGACCCGGGGGAATGCGAGACCCAGTACTTC
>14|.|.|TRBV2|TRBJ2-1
CASRRLAKKREQFF
TGTGCCAGCAGGCGGCTAGCGAAAAAGAGGGAGCAGTTCTTC
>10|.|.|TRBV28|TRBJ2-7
CASSSREQYF
TGTGCCAGCAGCTCCCGCGAGCAGTACTTC
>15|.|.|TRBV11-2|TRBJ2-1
CASSLVGGGGDEQFF
TGTGCCAGCAGCTTAGTAGGGGGAGGGGGGGATGAGCAGTTCTTC
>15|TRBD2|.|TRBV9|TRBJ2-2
CASSPRLAPTGELFF
TGTGCCAGCAGCCCCCGACTAGCGCCCACCGGGGAGCTGTTTTTT
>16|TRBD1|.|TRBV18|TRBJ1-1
CASSARGPQGFTEAFF
TGTGCCAGCTCAGCCAGGGGGCCGCAAGGATTCACTGAAGCTTTCTTT
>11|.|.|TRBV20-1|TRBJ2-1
CSATGLNEQFF
TGCAGTGCTACTGGGCTCAATGAGCAGTTCTTC
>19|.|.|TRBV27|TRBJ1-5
CASSFLPSGLGAGGQPQHF
TGTGCCAGCAGTTTCCTCCCCAGTGGTCTTGGGGCGGGGGGACAGCCCCAGCATTTT
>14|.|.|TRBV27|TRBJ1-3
CASSPGDPGNTIYF
TGTGCCAGCAGTCCAGGGGACCCTGGAAACACCATATATTTT
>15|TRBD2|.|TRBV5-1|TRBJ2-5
CASSRLAGVRETQYF
TGCGCCAGCAGTAGACTAGCGGGAGTGCGGGAGACCCAGTACTTC
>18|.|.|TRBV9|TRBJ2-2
CASSPPGSGKRWTGELFF
TGTGCCAGCAGCCCCCCGGGTAGCGGTAAGAGGTGGACCGGGGAGCTGTTTTTT
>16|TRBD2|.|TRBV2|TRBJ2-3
CASSEASGSGADTQYF
TGTGCCAGCAGTGAAGCTAGCGGGAGCGGTGCAGATACGCAGTATTTT
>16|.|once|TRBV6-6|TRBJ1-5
CASSLEGYVSNQPQHF
TGTGCCAGCAGTTTGGAGGGGTACGTGAGCAATCAGCCCCAGCATTTT
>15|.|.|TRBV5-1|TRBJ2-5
CASSAGQLVQETQYF
TGCGCCAGCAGCGCGGGACAGTTGGTCCAAGAGACCCAGTACTTC
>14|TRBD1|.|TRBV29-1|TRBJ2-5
CSVEGWDRAETQYF
TGCAGCGTTGAAGGGTGGGACAGGGCAGAGACCCAGTACTTC
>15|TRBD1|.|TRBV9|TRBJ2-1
CASSVPGGSYNEQFF
TGTGCCAGCAGCGTCCCAGGGGGCTCCTACAATGAGCAGTTCTTC
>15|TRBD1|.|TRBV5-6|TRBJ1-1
CASSSPGQENTEAFF
TGTGCCAGCAGCTCCCCGGGACAGGAGAACACTGAAGCTTTCTTT
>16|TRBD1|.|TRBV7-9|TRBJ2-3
CASSTPPGTVSDTQYF
TGTGCCAGCAGTACGCCCCCGGGGACAGTATCGGATACGCAGTATTTT
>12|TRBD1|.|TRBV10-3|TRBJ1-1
CAISPDRGSAFF
TGTGCCATCAGTCCGGACAGGGGGTCGGCTTTCTTT
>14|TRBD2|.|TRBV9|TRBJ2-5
CASSPAGVQETQYF
TGTGCCAGCAGCCCCGCGGGAGTACAAGAGACCCAGTACTTC
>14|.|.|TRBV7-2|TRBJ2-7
CASSRDLPVGEQYF
TGTGCCAGCAGCCGGGACTTGCCCGTGGGCGAGCAGTACTTC
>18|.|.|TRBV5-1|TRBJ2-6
CASSEGRRGSSGANVLTF
TGCGCCAGCAGTGAAGGACGACGGGGGAGCTCTGGGGCCAACGTCCTGACTTTC
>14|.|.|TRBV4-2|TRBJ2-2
CASSPDGEVGELFF
TGTGCCAGCAGCCCAGACGGTGAGGTCGGGGAGCTGTTTTTT
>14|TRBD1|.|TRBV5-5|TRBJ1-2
CASSLDDRGYGYTF
TGTGCCAGCAGCTTGGACGACAGGGGCTATGGCTACACCTTC
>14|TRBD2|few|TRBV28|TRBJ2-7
CASSFSGRAYEQYF
TGTGCCAGCAGTTTTAGCGGGAGGGCCTACGAGCAGTACTTC
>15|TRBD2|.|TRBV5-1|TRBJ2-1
CASSLTSGRVNEQFF
TGCGCCAGCAGTTTGACTAGCGGGAGGGTGAATGAGCAGTTCTTC
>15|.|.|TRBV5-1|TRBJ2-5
CASSLAEGPQETQYF
TGCGCCAGCAGCTTGGCGGAGGGGCCCCAAGAGACCCAGTACTTC
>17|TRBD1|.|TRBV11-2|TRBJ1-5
CASSLDGTGYSNQPQHF
TGTGCCAGCAGCTTAGATGGGACAGGCTATAGCAATCAGCCCCAGCATTTT
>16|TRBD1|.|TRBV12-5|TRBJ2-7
CASGLAPGQGFDEQYF
TGTGCTAGTGGTTTGGCCCCGGGACAGGGCTTCGACGAGCAGTACTTC
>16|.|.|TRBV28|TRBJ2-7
CASSPSRNGSSYEQYF
TGTGCCAGCAGTCCATCCCGGAACGGGAGCTCCTACGAGCAGTACTTC
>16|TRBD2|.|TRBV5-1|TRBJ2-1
CASSIGPSRGGNEQFF
TGCGCCAGCAGCATAGGACCTTCCCGGGGGGGCAATGAGCAGTTCTTC
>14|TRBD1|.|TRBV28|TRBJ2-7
CASSSWTGSNEQYF
TGTGCCAGCAGTTCCTGGACAGGGTCTAACGAGCAGTACTTC
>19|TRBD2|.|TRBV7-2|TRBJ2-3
CASSLAGQLSGGSTDTQYF
TGTGCCAGCAGCTTAGCGGGGCAGCTTAGCGGGGGGAGCACAGATACGCAGTATTTT
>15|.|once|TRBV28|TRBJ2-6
CASSPGVSGANVLTF
TGTGCCAGCAGCCCCGGAGTCTCTGGGGCCAACGTCCTGACTTTC
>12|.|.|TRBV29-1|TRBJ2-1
CSGVAVYNEQFF
TGCAGCGGCGTAGCGGTTTACAATGAGCAGTTCTTC
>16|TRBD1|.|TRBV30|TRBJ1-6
CAWTVPKDRGNSPLHF
TGTGCCTGGACCGTACCTAAAGACAGGGGCAATTCACCCCTCCACTTT
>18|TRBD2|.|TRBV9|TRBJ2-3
CASSVAEDGRASADTQYF
TGTGCCAGCAGCGTAGCTGAGGACGGGAGGGCCTCAGCAGATACGCAGTATTTT
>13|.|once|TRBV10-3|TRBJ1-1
CAISVNRASEAFF
TGTGCCATCAGCGTCAACAGGGCCTCTGAAGCTTTCTTT
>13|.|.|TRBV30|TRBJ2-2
CAWSAENTGELFF
TGTGCCTGGAGTGCAGAAAACACCGGGGAGCTGTTTTTT
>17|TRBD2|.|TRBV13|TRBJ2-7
CASSPGGLAGGPGEQYF
TGTGCCAGCAGCCCGGGAGGACTAGCGGGAGGGCCGGGAGAGCAGTACTTC
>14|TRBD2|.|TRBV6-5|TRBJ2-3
CASMVAGGPDTQYF
TGTGCCAGCATGGTGGCGGGAGGCCCAGATACGCAGTATTTT
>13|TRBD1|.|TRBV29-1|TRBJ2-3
CSAIDRVTDTQYF
TGCAGCGCTATAGACAGGGTCACAGATACGCAGTATTTT
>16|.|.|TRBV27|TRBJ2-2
CASTPPGRAGAGELFF
TGTGCCAGCACCCCCCCGGGCCGGGCAGGGGCCGGGGAGCTGTTTTTT
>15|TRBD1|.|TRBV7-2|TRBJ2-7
CASLHRDSGPYEQYF
TGTGCCAGCCTCCACCGGGACAGCGGCCCCTACGAGCAGTACTTC
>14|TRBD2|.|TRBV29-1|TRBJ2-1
CSVGTSGGDNEQFF
TGCAGCGTCGGGACTAGCGGGGGGGACAATGAGCAGTTCTTC
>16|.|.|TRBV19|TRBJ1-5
CASSAQGLYSNQPQHF
TGTGCCAGTTCCGCACAGGGCTTATATAGCAATCAGCCCCAGCATTTT
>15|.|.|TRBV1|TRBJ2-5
CTSSQELAPQETQYF
TGCACCAGCAGCCAAGAACTAGCCCCTCAAGAGACCCAGTACTTC
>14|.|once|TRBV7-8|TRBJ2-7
CASSSIGGPREQYF
TGTGCCAGCAGCTCTATAGGAGGGCCGAGAGAGCAGTACTTC
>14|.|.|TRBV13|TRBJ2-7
CASSLAGNSYEQYF
TGTGCCAGCAGCTTAGCGGGGAATTCCTACGAGCAGTACTTC
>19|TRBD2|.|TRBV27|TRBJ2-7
CASSPRTHLAGGYSYEQYF
TGTGCCAGCAGCCCCCGGACCCATCTAGCGGGTGGATACTCCTACGAGCAGTACTTC